This entry describes one TCR beta chain. This specimen belongs to a study of Ad26.COV2.S vaccination and SARS-CoV-2 variants. As for treatment: roughly 19 received Ad26.COV2.S at low or high dose, single or two shots; about 5 received placebo; per-sample allocation not given. Collection of the samples took place on day 63 after the first injection of vaccine or placebo. The CDR3 is 14 amino acids. Germline CDR1 reads LGHDT; CDR2 reads YNNKEL (reference sequence). Deletions cut 0 bases from V and 4 bases from J, with 9 bases between. Method: immunoSEQ multiplex PCR; TCRdb's copy keeps in-frame clones and lacks some. The sample has hundreds of thousands of clones, roughly nine tenths seen once.

The rearrangement uses TRBV3-1 (or the pseudogene TRBV3-2) and TRBJ2-5; D is uncertain. The source was peripheral blood, collected in a trial of Ad26.COV2.S vaccine versus placebo. This TCR was recovered from a person between 18 and 60 years old who received the Ad26.COV2.S COVID-19 vaccine or a placebo. CDR3 sequence reads: CASSQDFSGETQYF. The CDR3, as DNA: TGTGCCAGCAGCCAAGATTTTAGTGGAGAGACCCAGTACTTC.